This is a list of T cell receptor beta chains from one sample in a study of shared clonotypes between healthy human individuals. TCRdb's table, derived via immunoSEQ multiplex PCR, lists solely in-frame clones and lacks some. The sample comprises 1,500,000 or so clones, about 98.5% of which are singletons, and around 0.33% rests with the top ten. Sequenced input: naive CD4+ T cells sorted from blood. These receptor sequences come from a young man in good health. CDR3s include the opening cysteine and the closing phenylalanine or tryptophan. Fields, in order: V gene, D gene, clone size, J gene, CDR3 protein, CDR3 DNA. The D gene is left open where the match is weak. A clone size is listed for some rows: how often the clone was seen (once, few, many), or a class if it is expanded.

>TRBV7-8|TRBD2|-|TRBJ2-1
CASSPGVAGGDYNEQFF
TGTGCCAGCAGCCCAGGGGTGGCGGGAGGGGATTACAATGAGCAGTTCTTC
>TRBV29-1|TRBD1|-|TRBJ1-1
CSAPPLPGQGAVNTEAFF
TGCAGCGCTCCCCCTTTACCGGGACAGGGGGCGGTGAACACTGAAGCTTTCTTT
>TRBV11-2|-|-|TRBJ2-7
CASSPRDFSYEQYF
TGTGCCAGCAGCCCCCGGGACTTCTCCTACGAGCAGTACTTC
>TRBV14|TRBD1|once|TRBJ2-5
CASSLIRTGQETQYF
TGTGCCAGCAGCCTTATAAGGACAGGCCAAGAGACCCAGTACTTC
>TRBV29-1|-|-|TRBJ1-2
CSVREGHFGYTF
TGCAGCGTTAGGGAAGGACATTTTGGCTACACCTTC
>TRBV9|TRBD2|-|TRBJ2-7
CASSVAASSGRTYEQYF
TGTGCCAGCAGCGTAGCTGCGTCTAGCGGGAGGACCTACGAGCAGTACTTC
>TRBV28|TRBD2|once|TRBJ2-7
CASGTSIYEQYF
TGTGCCAGCGGGACTAGCATCTACGAGCAGTACTTC
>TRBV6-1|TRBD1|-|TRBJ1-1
CASSGQGANTEAFF
TGTGCCAGCAGCGGACAGGGAGCAAACACTGAAGCTTTCTTT
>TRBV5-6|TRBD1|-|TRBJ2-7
CASSWTGRSEQYF
TGTGCCAGCAGCTGGACAGGGCGGAGCGAGCAGTACTTC
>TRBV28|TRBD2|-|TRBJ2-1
CASIDGGLAGVREQFF
TGTGCCAGCATCGACGGCGGACTAGCGGGAGTTCGGGAGCAGTTCTTC
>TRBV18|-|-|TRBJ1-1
CASSPEGGVTEAFF
TGTGCCAGCTCACCAGAAGGGGGAGTCACTGAAGCTTTCTTT
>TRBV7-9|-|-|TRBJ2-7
CASSWGFRLEGLSREQYF
TGTGCCAGCAGCTGGGGTTTCCGTTTGGAGGGCCTATCGAGAGAGCAGTACTTC
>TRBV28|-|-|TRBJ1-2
CASSREFSYGYTF
TGTGCCAGCAGTCGAGAGTTTTCCTATGGCTACACCTTC
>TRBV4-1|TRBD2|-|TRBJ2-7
CASSQVFPLRLAGVLNEQYF
TGCGCCAGCAGCCAAGTTTTCCCCCTCCGGCTAGCGGGAGTGCTGAACGAGCAGTACTTC
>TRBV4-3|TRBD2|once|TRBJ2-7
CASSQALYFSGRDHSYEQYF
TGCGCCAGCAGCCAGGCCCTCTACTTCAGCGGGAGGGACCACTCCTACGAGCAGTACTTC
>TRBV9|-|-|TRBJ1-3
CASSPQVGTSGYTIYF
TGTGCCAGCAGCCCCCAGGTGGGGACTTCAGGGTACACCATATATTTT
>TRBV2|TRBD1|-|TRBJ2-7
CASSGGDREDYEQYF
TGTGCCAGCAGCGGCGGGGACAGGGAAGACTACGAGCAGTACTTC
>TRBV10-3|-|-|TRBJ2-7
CATTGEGSYEQYF
TGTGCCACGACAGGGGAGGGTTCCTACGAGCAGTACTTC
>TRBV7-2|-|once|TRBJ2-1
CASSLVSPPHNEQFF
TGTGCCAGCAGCTTAGTATCGCCACCCCACAATGAGCAGTTCTTC
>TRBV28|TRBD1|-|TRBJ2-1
CASTNLDRGLNEQFF
TGTGCCAGCACCAATCTTGACAGGGGTCTCAATGAGCAGTTCTTC
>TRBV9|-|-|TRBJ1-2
CASSARTETYGYTF
TGTGCCAGCAGCGCACGGACAGAAACCTATGGCTACACCTTC
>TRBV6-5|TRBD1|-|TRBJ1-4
CASSLAGQGNEKLFF
TGTGCCAGCAGTCTTGCGGGACAGGGAAACGAAAAACTGTTTTTT
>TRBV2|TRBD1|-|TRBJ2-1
CAITPIRDSSYNEQFF
TGTGCCATCACCCCAATCCGGGACAGCTCCTACAATGAGCAGTTCTTC
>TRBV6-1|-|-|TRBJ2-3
CASRLFSTDTQYF
TGTGCCAGCCGCCTTTTCAGCACAGATACGCAGTATTTT
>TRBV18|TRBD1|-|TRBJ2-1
CASSPLHRGSYNEQFF
TGTGCCAGCTCACCACTACACAGGGGTAGCTACAATGAGCAGTTCTTC
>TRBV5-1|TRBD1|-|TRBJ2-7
CASNEGQGGGPYEQYF
TGCGCCAGCAACGAGGGACAGGGAGGAGGACCCTACGAGCAGTACTTC
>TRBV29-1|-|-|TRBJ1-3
CSVSWTNSGNTIYF
TGCAGCGTTTCTTGGACAAACTCTGGAAACACCATATATTTT
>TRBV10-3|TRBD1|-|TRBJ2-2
CAISRTGGDFTGELFF
TGTGCCATCAGTAGGACAGGGGGCGATTTCACCGGGGAGCTGTTTTTT
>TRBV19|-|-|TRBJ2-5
CASSSRLGETQYF
TGTGCCAGTTCTAGTCGGCTTGGAGAGACCCAGTACTTC
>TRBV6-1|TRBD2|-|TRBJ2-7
CASRGLGTSSYEQYF
TGTGCCAGCCGAGGTTTAGGGACTAGCTCCTACGAGCAGTACTTC
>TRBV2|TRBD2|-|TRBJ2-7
CASSERLAGYEQYF
TGTGCCAGCAGTGAGCGTCTAGCGGGCTACGAGCAGTACTTC
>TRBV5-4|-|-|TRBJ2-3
CASSLPPGTIQYF
TGTGCCAGCAGCTTACCTCCCGGGACAATTCAGTATTTT
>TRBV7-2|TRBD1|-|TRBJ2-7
CASSLARDRGYEQYF
TGTGCCAGCAGCTTAGCACGGGACAGGGGATACGAGCAGTACTTC
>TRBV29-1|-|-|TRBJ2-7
CSVGSSPYEQYF
TGCAGCGTTGGGTCCAGTCCCTACGAGCAGTACTTC
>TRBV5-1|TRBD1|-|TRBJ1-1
CASSTGTAAYTEAFF
TGCGCCAGCAGCACAGGGACAGCGGCTTACACTGAAGCTTTCTTT
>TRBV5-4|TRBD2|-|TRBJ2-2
CASSIPGLAAVHGTLFF
TGTGCCAGCAGCATACCGGGACTAGCCGCCGTACACGGGACGCTGTTTTTT
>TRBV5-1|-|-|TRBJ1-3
CASSLDRLSGNTIYF
TGCGCCAGCAGTCTTGACAGACTCTCTGGAAACACCATATATTTT
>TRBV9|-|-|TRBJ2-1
CASSVVVGSGGSSSYNEQFF
TGTGCCAGCAGCGTAGTAGTAGGATCGGGTGGCTCGAGCTCCTACAATGAGCAGTTCTTC
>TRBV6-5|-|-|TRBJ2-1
CASSYFGEQFF
TGTGCCAGCAGTTACTTCGGAGAGCAGTTCTTC
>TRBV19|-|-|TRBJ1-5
CASSNPGDQPQHF
TGTGCCAGTAGTAACCCAGGGGATCAGCCCCAGCATTTT
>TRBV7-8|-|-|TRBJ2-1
CASSPRVSNEQFF
TGTGCCAGCAGCCCTAGGGTTTCCAATGAGCAGTTCTTC
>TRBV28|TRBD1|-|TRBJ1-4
CASSFQTGGLEKLFF
TGTGCCAGCAGTTTCCAGACAGGGGGCCTTGAAAAACTGTTTTTT
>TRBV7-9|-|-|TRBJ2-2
CASSLEKTGELFF
TGTGCCAGCAGCTTAGAGAAGACCGGGGAGCTGTTTTTT
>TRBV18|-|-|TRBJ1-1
CASSPQVVRNTNTEAFF
TGTGCCAGCTCACCCCAAGTCGTCCGGAATACGAACACTGAAGCTTTCTTT
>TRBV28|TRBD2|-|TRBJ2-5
CASSFSWGAGGLAGVRRETQYF
TGTGCCAGCAGTTTCTCTTGGGGTGCAGGGGGACTAGCGGGAGTACGTCGGGAGACCCAGTACTTC
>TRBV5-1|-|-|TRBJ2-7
CASSLGEDGRSSYEQYF
TGCGCCAGCAGCTTGGGTGAAGATGGGAGGTCTTCCTACGAGCAGTACTTC
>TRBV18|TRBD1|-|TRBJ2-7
CASSPPQGANEQYF
TGTGCCAGCTCACCACCACAGGGGGCGAACGAGCAGTACTTC
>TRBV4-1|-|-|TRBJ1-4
CASSQGPTTNEKLFF
TGCGCCAGCAGCCAAGGTCCTACAACTAATGAAAAACTGTTTTTT
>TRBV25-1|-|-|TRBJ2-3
CASSDARDSTDTQYF
TGTGCCAGCAGTGATGCAAGGGACAGCACAGATACGCAGTATTTT